Only a few counts were recorded for the clone carrying this T cell receptor (beta chain). Its antigen is not identified. In TCRdb, the 5' RACE reads were re-called with MiXCR into one record per CDR3 protein. The repertoire consists of 200,000 to 250,000 distinct CDR3 sequences, with around 18% occurring once and the leading ten covering about two fifths. The germline gives CDR1 KGHSH, CDR2 LQKENI. The V end lost 2 bases, the J end lost 0 bases, and 14 bases lay between the germline ends. The CDR3 totals 17 residues. The data are from a study of CD8 T cells in ankylosing spondylitis. Regarding the study as a whole: Seemingly characteristic of ankylosing spondylitis blood was a TCR beta motif consisting of about 8 highly homologous variants.

The specimen sequenced was blood, either unsorted or a sorted T cell fraction (not recorded which). The chain uses TRBV18 and TRBJ1-3; D unclear. This sequence was found in a male donor with ankylosing spondylitis. The CDR3 loop is CASSPTLDPSSGNTIYF. In DNA form, the CDR3 reads TGTGCCAGCTCACCAACTCTGGACCCAAGCTCTGGAAACACCATATATTTT.